This T cell receptor beta chain was documented in a study of OX40 agonist ivuxolimab in advanced cancers. Trimming took off 0 bases at V and 0 bases at J, with 9 bases between the two ends. CDR3 size: 15 residues. Germline V gene data show CDR1 as SGHRS and CDR2 as YFSETQ. The data were produced by immunoSEQ multiplex PCR, yet TCRdb's version contains in-frame clones alone and is incomplete. The sample has roughly 100,000 clones, under 90% seen once. The material was CD4+ or CD8+ T cells sorted from blood, obtained in a trial of the OX40 agonist ivuxolimab. V is TRBV5-1 and J is TRBJ1-1; D gene unclear. The clonotype comes from an adult with an advanced solid tumor such as melanoma, head and neck, liver or kidney cancer. This chain's CDR3 is CASSLGLGLNTEAFF. The CDR3 DNA reads as TGCGCCAGCAGCTTGGGTCTGGGGTTGAACACTGAAGCTTTCTTT.